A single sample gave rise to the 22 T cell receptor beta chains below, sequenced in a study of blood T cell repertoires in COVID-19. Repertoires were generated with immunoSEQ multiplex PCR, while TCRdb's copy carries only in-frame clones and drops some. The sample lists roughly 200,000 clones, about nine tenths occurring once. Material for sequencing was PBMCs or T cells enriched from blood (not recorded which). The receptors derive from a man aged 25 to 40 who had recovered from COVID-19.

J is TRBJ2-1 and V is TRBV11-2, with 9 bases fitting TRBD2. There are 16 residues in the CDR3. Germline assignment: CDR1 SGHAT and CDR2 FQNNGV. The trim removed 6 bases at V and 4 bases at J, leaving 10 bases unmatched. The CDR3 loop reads CASRDLKRGVYNEQFF. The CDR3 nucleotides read TGTGCCAGCAGAGATCTGAAGCGGGGGGTTTACAATGAGCAGTTCTTC.

The CDR3 DNA reads TGTGCCAGCAGCTTAGGAATGGGACAGCGGGAGACCCAGTACTTC. Protein sequence: CASSLGMGQRETQYF. This chain joins TRBV11-2 and TRBJ2-5; 7 bases agree with TRBD1. The length of the CDR3 is 15 residues. J gave up 5 bases and V 1 base, and 7 bases lay outside the gene matches. Germline CDR1 SGHAT, CDR2 FQNNGV.

CDR3 region: CASSIRTEQETQYF. In nucleotides, the CDR3 is TGTGCCAGCAGCATAAGGACAGAACAAGAGACCCAGTACTTC. This chain uses TRBV7-9 with TRBJ2-5; D possibly corresponds to TRBD1 (6 bases). This CDR3 contains 14 residues. The germline CDR1 and CDR2 sequences are SEHNR and FQNEAQ (reference sequence). Trimming removed 5 bases at V and 2 bases at J, with 12 bases between.

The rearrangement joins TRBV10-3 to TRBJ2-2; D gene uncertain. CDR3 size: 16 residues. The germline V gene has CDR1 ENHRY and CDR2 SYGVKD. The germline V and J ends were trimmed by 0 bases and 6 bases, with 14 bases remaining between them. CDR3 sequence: CAISESTGSAPGELFF. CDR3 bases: TGTGCCATCAGTGAGTCGACTGGGTCAGCCCCCGGGGAGCTGTTTTTT.

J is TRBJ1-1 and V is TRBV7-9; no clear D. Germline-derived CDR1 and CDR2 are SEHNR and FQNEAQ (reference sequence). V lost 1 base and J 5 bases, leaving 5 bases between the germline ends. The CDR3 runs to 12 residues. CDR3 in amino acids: CASSLVRTEAFF. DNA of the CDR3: TGTGCCAGCAGCTTAGTGAGGACTGAAGCTTTCTTT.

In DNA, the CDR3 is TGTGCCAGCAGCCCCCGGGAGACTGAAGCTTTCTTT. This sequence encodes CASSPRETEAFF. The V call is TRBV6-5, the J call TRBJ1-1; D unresolved. The CDR3 contains 12 residues. The V gene lost 6 bases and the J gene lost 5 bases, with 10 bases spanning the gap. In germline, CDR1 is MNHEY, CDR2 SVGAGI.

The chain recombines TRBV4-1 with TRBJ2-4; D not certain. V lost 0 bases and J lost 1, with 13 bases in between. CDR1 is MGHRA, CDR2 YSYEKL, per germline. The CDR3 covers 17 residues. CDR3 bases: TGCGCCAGCAGCCAAGACGTCGTCGGGTTGGCCAAAAACATTCAGTACTTC. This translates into CASSQDVVGLAKNIQYF.

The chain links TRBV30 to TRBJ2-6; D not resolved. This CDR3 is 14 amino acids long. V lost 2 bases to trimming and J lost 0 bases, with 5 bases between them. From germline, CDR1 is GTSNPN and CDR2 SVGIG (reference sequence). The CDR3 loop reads CAWSFSSGANVLTF. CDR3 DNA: TGTGCCTGGAGTTTTAGCTCTGGGGCCAACGTCCTGACTTTC.

The CDR3 coding sequence is TGTGCCAGCAGCTCCGAGCGGGAGGGGGGTTACGAGCAGTACTTC. This sequence encodes CASSSEREGGYEQYF. The gene calls are TRBV9 and TRBJ2-7; 10 nucleotides agree with TRBD2. Germline V gene data show CDR1 as SGDLS and CDR2 as YYNGEE. V lost 4 bases to trimming and J lost 4 bases; unmatched junction nucleotides: 8. This CDR3 contains 15 residues.

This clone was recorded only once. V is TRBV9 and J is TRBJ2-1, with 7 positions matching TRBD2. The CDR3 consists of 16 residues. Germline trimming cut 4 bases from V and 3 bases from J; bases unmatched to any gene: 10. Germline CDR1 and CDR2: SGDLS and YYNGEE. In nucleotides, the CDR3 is TGTGCCAGCAGCAAGGGACTATCCGGATACTACAATGAGCAGTTCTTC. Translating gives CASSKGLSGYYNEQFF. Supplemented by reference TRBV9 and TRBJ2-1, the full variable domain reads DSGVTQTPKHLITATGQRVTLRCSPRSGDLSVYWYQQSLDQGLQFLIQYYNGEERAKGNILERFSAQQFPDLHSELNLSSLELGDSALYFCASSKGLSGYYNEQFFGPGTRLTVL.

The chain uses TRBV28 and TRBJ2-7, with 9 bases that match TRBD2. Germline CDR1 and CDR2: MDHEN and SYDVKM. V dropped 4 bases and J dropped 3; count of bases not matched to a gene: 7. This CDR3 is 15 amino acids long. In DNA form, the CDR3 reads TGTGCCAGCAGTTCCGAGCGGGAGGAGGTCTACGAGCAGTACTTC. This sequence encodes CASSSEREEVYEQYF.

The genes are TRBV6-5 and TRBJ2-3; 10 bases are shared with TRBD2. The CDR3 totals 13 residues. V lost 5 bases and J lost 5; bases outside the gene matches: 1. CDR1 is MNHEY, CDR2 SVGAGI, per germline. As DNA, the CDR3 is TGTGCCAGCAGTCGACTAGCGGGAGATACGCAGTATTTT. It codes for CASSRLAGDTQYF.

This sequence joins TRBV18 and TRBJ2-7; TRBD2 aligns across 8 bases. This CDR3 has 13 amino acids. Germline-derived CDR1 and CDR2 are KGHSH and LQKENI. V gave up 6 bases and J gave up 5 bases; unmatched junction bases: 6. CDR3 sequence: CASSPGLGNEQYF. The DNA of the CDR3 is TGTGCCAGCTCCCCGGGACTAGGGAACGAGCAGTACTTC.

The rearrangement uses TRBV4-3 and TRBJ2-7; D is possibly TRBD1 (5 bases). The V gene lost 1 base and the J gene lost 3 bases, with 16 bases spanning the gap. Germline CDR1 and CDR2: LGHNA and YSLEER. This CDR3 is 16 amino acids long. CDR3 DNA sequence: TGCGCCAGCAGCCAAGTTCCCAGGGCTGGGTACTACGAGCAGTACTTC. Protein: CASSQVPRAGYYEQYF.

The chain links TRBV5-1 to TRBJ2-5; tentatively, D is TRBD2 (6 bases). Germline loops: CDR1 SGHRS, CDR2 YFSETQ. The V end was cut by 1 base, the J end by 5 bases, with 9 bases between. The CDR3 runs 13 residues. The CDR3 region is CASSLPGRETQYF. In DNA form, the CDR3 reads TGCGCCAGCAGCTTGCCAGGGAGGGAGACCCAGTACTTC. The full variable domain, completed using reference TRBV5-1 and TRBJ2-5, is KAGVTQTPRYLIKTRGQQVTLSCSPISGHRSVSWYQQTPGQGLQFLFEYFSETQRNKGNFPGRFSGRQFSNSRSEMNVSTLELGDSALYLCASSLPGRETQYFGPGTRLLVL.

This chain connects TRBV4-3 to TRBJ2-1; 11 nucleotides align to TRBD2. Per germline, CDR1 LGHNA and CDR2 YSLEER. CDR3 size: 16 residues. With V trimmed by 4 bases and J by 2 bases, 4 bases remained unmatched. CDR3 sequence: CASSRVAGGPYNEQFF. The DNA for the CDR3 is TGCGCCAGCAGCCGAGTAGCGGGAGGGCCCTACAATGAGCAGTTCTTC.

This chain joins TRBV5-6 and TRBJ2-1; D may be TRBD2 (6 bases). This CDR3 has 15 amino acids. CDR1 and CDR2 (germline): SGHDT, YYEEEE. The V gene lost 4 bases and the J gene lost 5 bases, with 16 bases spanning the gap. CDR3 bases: TGTGCCAGCAGCGGACCGGGAGTAGCGGACAATGAGCAGTTCTTC. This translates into CASSGPGVADNEQFF.

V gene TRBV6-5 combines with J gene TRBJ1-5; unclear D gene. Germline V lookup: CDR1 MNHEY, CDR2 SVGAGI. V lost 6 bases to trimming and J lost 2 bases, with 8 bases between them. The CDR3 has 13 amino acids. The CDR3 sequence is CASRVDGNQPQHF. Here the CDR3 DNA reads TGTGCCAGCAGGGTAGATGGCAATCAGCCCCAGCATTTT.

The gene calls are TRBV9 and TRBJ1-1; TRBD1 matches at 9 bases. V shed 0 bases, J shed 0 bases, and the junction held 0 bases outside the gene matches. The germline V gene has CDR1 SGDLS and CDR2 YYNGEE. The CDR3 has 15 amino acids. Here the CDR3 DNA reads TGTGCCAGCAGCGTAGGGACAGGGGTGAACACTGAAGCTTTCTTT. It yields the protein CASSVGTGVNTEAFF.

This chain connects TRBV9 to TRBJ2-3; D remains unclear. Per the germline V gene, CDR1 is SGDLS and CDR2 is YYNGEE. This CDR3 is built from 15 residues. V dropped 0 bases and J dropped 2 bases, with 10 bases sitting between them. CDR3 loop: CASSVDPGTTDTQYF. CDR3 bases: TGTGCCAGCAGCGTAGACCCAGGAACCACAGATACGCAGTATTTT.

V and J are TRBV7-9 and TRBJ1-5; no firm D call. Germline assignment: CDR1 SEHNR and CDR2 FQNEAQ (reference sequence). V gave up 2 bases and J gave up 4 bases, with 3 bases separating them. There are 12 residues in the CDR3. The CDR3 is CASSLQNQPQHF. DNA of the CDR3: TGTGCCAGCAGCTTACAGAATCAGCCCCAGCATTTT.

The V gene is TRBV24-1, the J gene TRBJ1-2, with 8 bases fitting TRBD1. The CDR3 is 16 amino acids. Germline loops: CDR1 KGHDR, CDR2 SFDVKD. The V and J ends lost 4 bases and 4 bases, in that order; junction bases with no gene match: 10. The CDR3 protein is CATSDPGTGDSYGYTF. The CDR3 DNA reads TGTGCCACCAGTGACCCCGGGACAGGTGACAGCTATGGCTACACCTTC.